Each of the 26 T cell receptor beta chains below was sequenced from the same sample in a study of PD-1 blockade in classical Hodgkin lymphoma. Time point indicated: newly diagnosed, previously untreated cHL patient sample. Magnetic negative selection, applied to thawed PBMCs, was used to isolate the CD8+ T cells. Data came from immunoSEQ multiplex PCR; TCRdb stores just in-frame clones and leaves some out. The table includes 8,500 to 10,000 clones, around 92% detected once. The sequencing sample was made of CD8+ T cells from blood. Receptors originate from a human donor with classical Hodgkin lymphoma.

The rearrangement links TRBV7-9 to TRBJ1-1; D is possibly TRBD1 (5 bases). From germline, CDR1 is SEHNR and CDR2 FQNEAQ (reference sequence). The CDR3 is 15 residues long. The V end lost 3 bases, the J end lost 4 bases, and 15 bases lay between the germline ends. CDR3 in DNA: TGTGCCAGCAGCTTTGGTCAGGGACTGAGCACTGAAGCTTTCTTT. Protein product: CASSFGQGLSTEAFF.

The chain is built from TRBV19 and TRBJ2-1; maybe TRBD2 (6 bases). The CDR3 is 17 amino acids. V shed 2 bases and J shed 6 bases, with 20 bases lying between them. The germline gives CDR1 LNHDA, CDR2 SQIVND (reference sequence). The CDR3 reads CASSIPRYERATNEQFF. The CDR3 DNA sequence: TGTGCCAGTAGTATACCCAGGTATGAGCGGGCGACCAATGAGCAGTTCTTC.

This chain links TRBV7-9 with TRBJ2-3; D may be TRBD1 (6 bases). V lost 1 base and J lost 0, with 11 bases in between. CDR1 and CDR2 from the germline V gene are SEHNR and FQNEAQ (reference sequence). The length of the CDR3 is 16 residues. DNA for the CDR3: TGTGCCAGCAGCTTAGTGGGGACACATAGCACAGATACGCAGTATTTT. Translated: CASSLVGTHSTDTQYF. The whole variable domain, filled in from reference TRBV7-9 and TRBJ2-3, reads DTGVSQNPRHKITKRGQNVTFRCDPISEHNRLYWYRQTLGQGPEFLTYFQNEAQLEKSRLLSDRFSAERPKGSFSTLEIQRTEQGDSAMYLCASSLVGTHSTDTQYFGPGTRLTVL.

The chain couples TRBV27 to TRBJ1-5; TRBD1 agrees at 7 bases. V lost 2 bases and J lost 9; bases outside the gene matches: 10. CDR1 and CDR2 (germline): MNHEY, SMNVEV (reference sequence). The CDR3 totals 15 residues. The CDR3 DNA reads TGTGCCAGCAGTTTAGGGGCAGGGGGAAACTGGCCCCAGCATTTT. Translated, it gives CASSLGAGGNWPQHF.

The chain is built from TRBV27 and TRBJ1-1; D may be TRBD1 (5 bases). The V gene lost 5 bases and the J gene lost 4 bases, with 17 bases spanning the gap. This CDR3 spans 15 amino acids. Germline V gene sequence: CDR1 MNHEY, CDR2 SMNVEV (reference sequence). CDR3 coding DNA: TGTGCCAGCAGTCCCCACCCGGGTGGGACCACTGAAGCTTTCTTT. Its protein product is CASSPHPGGTTEAFF.

The chain uses TRBV7-2 and TRBJ2-3; a weak D match, TRBD2 (6 bases). CDR3 length: 15 residues. V was trimmed by 3 bases and J by 0 bases, leaving 10 bases between them. CDR1 and CDR2 (germline): SGHTA, FQGNSA. The CDR3 region is CASSLGGASTDTQYF. DNA of the CDR3: TGTGCCAGCAGCTTGGGCGGGGCGAGCACAGATACGCAGTATTTT.

The rearrangement joins TRBV13 to TRBJ1-1; no clear D gene. V was shortened by 0 bases and J by 3 bases, with 2 bases between the two germline ends. The CDR3 runs 12 residues. Per the germline V gene, CDR1 is PRHDT and CDR2 is FYEKMQ (reference sequence). CDR3 sequence: CASSLGDTEAFF. CDR3 sequence (DNA): TGTGCCAGCAGCTTAGGGGACACTGAAGCTTTCTTT.

The J gene is TRBJ1-2, the V gene TRBV10-3; TRBD1 aligns across 9 bases. CDR3 length equals 15 residues. The trim removed 3 bases at V and 4 bases at J, leaving 6 bases unmatched. Germline V gene lookup returns CDR1 ENHRY and CDR2 SYGVKD. The CDR3 reads CAISDLTGGGYGYTF. CDR3 nucleotides: TGTGCCATCAGTGACCTGACAGGGGGAGGCTATGGCTACACCTTC.

This clone appeared a single time. This sequence joins TRBV4-1 and TRBJ1-5, with D unresolved. Germline V gene data show CDR1 as MGHRA and CDR2 as YSYEKL. The CDR3 length is 14 residues. With 2 bases removed from V and 1 base from J, the gap between germline ends came to 6 bases. Written as DNA, the CDR3 is TGCGCCAGCAGCCAACTTAGGAGCAATCAGCCCCAGCATTTT. Protein: CASSQLRSNQPQHF.

This clone was counted a single time. This chain joins TRBV2 and TRBJ2-7; D perhaps matches TRBD1 (6 bases). The germline V and J ends were trimmed by 1 base and 0 bases, with 10 bases remaining between them. The germline V gene has CDR1 SNHLY and CDR2 FYNNEI. This CDR3 region has 15 residues. The CDR3 region has the DNA TGTGCCAGCAGTGAAGGGGGGCCTTACTCCTACGAGCAGTACTTC. The encoded protein is CASSEGGPYSYEQYF.

The CDR3 nucleotides are TGTGCCAGCAGGGCGACCTGGGGGGGCTTTGCTCAGCCCCAGCATTTT. Encoded protein: CASRATWGGFAQPQHF. V and J are TRBV28 and TRBJ1-5, with D possibly TRBD1 on 6 matching bases. V was trimmed by 6 bases and J by 6 bases, leaving 21 bases between them. The CDR3 covers 16 residues. From germline, CDR1 is MDHEN and CDR2 SYDVKM.

Written as DNA, the CDR3 is TGCGCCAGCAGCCCCTGGGACTTAGGCACAGATACGCAGTATTTT. Its translation: CASSPWDLGTDTQYF. The chain has TRBV4-1 and TRBJ2-3; TRBD2 is a possible D gene (6 bases). CDR3 length: 15 residues. The V gene's germline CDR1 is MGHRA and CDR2 YSYEKL. V was shortened by 4 bases and J by 1 base, with 12 bases between the two germline ends.

This clone was counted between two and nine times. The chain combines TRBV2 with TRBJ1-1; D call uncertain. The V gene's germline CDR1 is SNHLY and CDR2 FYNNEI. V was clipped by 10 bases and J by 0 bases, with 9 bases between them. This CDR3 is built from 12 residues. CDR3 in amino acids: CATSSMNTEAFF. CDR3 sequence (DNA): TGTGCCACATCATCTATGAACACTGAAGCTTTCTTT.

The chain recombines TRBV10-3 with TRBJ1-3, with D possibly matching TRBD1 (5 bases). V was trimmed by 0 bases and J by 7 bases, leaving 13 bases between them. Germline V lookup: CDR1 ENHRY, CDR2 SYGVKD. This CDR3 spans 15 amino acids. For the CDR3, the DNA is TGTGCCATCAGTGAGTCGAGGGTGCAGGGTAACACCATATATTTT. This codes for CAISESRVQGNTIYF.

The genes are TRBV4-3 and TRBJ2-2; D is undetermined. V was shortened by 0 bases and J by 1 base, with 6 bases between the two germline ends. Germline CDR1 is LGHNA and CDR2 is YSLEER. This CDR3 is 15 amino acids long. CDR3 in DNA: TGCGCCAGCAGCCAAGAAAACAGGAACACCGGGGAGCTGTTTTTT. It is translated as CASSQENRNTGELFF.

The chain is built from TRBV14 and TRBJ2-1; D gene unclear. CDR3 length equals 15 residues. Per the germline V gene, CDR1 is SGHDN and CDR2 is FVKESK. Trimming removed 1 base at V and 1 base at J, with 8 bases between. CDR3 DNA: TGTGCCAGCAGCCAAGGGGCGGTTTCCTACAATGAGCAGTTCTTC. It translates to CASSQGAVSYNEQFF.

The V gene is TRBV4-1, the J gene TRBJ2-5; maybe TRBD2 (5 bases). Matching the DNA end better, TRBJ2-7 makes the J call doubtful. The germline gives CDR1 MGHRA, CDR2 YSYEKL. The CDR3 loop spans 15 amino acids. The CDR3 DNA sequence: TGCGCCAGCAGCCAAGGATACAGCGGAACCTACGAGCAGTACTTC. It specifies CASSQGYSGTYEQYF.

The CDR3 protein is CASSQDWGYGELFF. For the CDR3, the DNA is TGCGCCAGCAGCCAAGACTGGGGTTACGGGGAGCTGTTTTTT. This chain links TRBV4-1 with TRBJ2-2; D unclear. The CDR3 is 14 residues long. Trimming cost V 0 bases and J 7 bases, with 9 bases left between them. CDR1 and CDR2 from the germline V gene are MGHRA and YSYEKL.

This clone was counted a few times. V is TRBV5-1 and J is TRBJ1-1, with TRBD1 as a possible D gene (5 bases). This CDR3 region has 14 residues. The V gene lost 1 base and the J gene lost 5 bases, with 12 bases spanning the gap. Germline CDR1 SGHRS, CDR2 YFSETQ. The CDR3 protein is CASSLQVTGTEAFF. The CDR3 DNA reads as TGCGCCAGCAGCTTGCAGGTTACAGGAACTGAAGCTTTCTTT.

The chain links TRBV5-6 to TRBJ2-3; 10 bases map to TRBD2. The CDR3 loop spans 17 amino acids. Per the germline V gene, CDR1 is SGHDT and CDR2 is YYEEEE. V lost 2 bases to trimming and J lost 3 bases; unmatched junction nucleotides: 9. The CDR3 reads CASSLLSSGGITDTQYF. In nucleotides, the CDR3 is TGTGCCAGCAGCTTACTCTCTAGCGGGGGAATTACAGATACGCAGTATTTT. Full variable domain (rest looked up from reference TRBV5-6 and TRBJ2-3): DAGVTQSPTHLIKTRGQQVTLRCSPKSGHDTVSWYQQALGQGPQFIFQYYEEEERQRGNFPDRFSGHQFPNYSSELNVNALLLGDSALYLCASSLLSSGGITDTQYFGPGTRLTVL.

J is TRBJ1-2 and V is TRBV5-4; TRBD1 matches at 8 bases. CDR3 length: 16 residues. The germline V gene has CDR1 SGHNT and CDR2 YYREEE (reference sequence). Trimming removed 5 bases from V and 0 bases from J; junction bases left unmatched: 9. CDR3 residues: CASRTTGAPSNYGYTF. For the CDR3, the DNA is TGTGCCAGCAGGACGACAGGGGCTCCCTCTAACTATGGCTACACCTTC.

The chain couples TRBV6-1 to TRBJ2-2, with 7 bases fitting TRBD1. Unmatched junction bases numbered 11, after V lost 4 bases and J lost 6 bases. Germline CDR1 and CDR2: MNHNS and SASEGT. This CDR3 has 16 residues. The CDR3 is CASSVTTDRVSGELFF. In DNA form, the CDR3 reads TGTGCCAGCAGTGTAACCACCGACAGGGTCTCCGGGGAGCTGTTTTTT.

J is TRBJ2-4 and V is TRBV2, with a weak D call TRBD2 (6 bases). The germline CDR1 and CDR2 sequences are SNHLY and FYNNEI. CDR3 length: 16 residues. Trimming removed 3 bases at V and 0 bases at J, with 12 bases between. The CDR3 bases are TGTGCCAGCAGTGACGGGGGTTGGGGAGCCAAAAACATTCAGTACTTC. It specifies CASSDGGWGAKNIQYF.

The chain has TRBV27 and TRBJ2-2; D tentatively fits TRBD1 or TRBD2 (5 bases each). The CDR3 spans 15 residues. Trimming cost V 2 bases and J 5 bases, with 12 bases left between them. Germline loops: CDR1 MNHEY, CDR2 SMNVEV (reference sequence). CDR3 DNA: TGTGCCAGCAGTTTAGGGACGGGCGGGACCGGGGAGCTGTTTTTT. Translated: CASSLGTGGTGELFF.

The rearrangement links TRBV27 to TRBJ2-7, with 14 bases aligning to TRBD2. After removal of 2 bases from V and 5 bases from J, the junction contained 2 bases not matched to a gene. The CDR3 sequence is 15 residues long. Germline V CDR1 and CDR2: MNHEY, SMNVEV (reference sequence). The CDR3 spells CASSLGTSGRNEQYF. The CDR3 DNA follows: TGTGCCAGCAGTTTAGGGACTAGCGGGAGAAACGAGCAGTACTTC.

The rearrangement joins TRBV10-3 to TRBJ2-7; weak D call: TRBD1 (6 bases). This CDR3 has 13 amino acids. Trimming took 5 bases from V and 1 from J, leaving 9 bases between them. Germline-derived CDR1 and CDR2 are ENHRY and SYGVKD. The CDR3 loop reads CAISPDSSYEQYF. CDR3 sequence (DNA): TGTGCCATCAGTCCGGACAGTTCCTACGAGCAGTACTTC.